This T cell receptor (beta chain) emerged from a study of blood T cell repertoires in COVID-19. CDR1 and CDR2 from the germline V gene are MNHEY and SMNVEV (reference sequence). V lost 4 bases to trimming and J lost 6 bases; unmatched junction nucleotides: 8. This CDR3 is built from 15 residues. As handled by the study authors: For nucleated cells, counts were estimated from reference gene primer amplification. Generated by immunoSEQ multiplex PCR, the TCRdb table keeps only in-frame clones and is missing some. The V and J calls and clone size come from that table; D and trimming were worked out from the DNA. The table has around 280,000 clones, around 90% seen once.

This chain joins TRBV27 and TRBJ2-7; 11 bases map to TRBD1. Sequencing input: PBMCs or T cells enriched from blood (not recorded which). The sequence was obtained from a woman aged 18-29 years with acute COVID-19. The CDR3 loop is CASSSRTGGFSEQYF. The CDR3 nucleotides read TGTGCCAGCAGTTCCCGGACAGGGGGCTTCTCCGAGCAGTACTTC.